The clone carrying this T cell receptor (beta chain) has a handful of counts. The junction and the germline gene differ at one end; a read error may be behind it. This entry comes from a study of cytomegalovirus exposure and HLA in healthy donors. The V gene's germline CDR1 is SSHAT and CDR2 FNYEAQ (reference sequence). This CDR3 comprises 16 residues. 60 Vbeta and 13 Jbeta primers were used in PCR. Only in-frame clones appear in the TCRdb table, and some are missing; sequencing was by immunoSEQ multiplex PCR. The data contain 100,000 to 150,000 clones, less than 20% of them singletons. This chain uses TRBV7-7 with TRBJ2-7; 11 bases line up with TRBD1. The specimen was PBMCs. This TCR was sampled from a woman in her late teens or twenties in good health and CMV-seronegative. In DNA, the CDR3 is TGTGCTAGCAGCTCGGGACAGGGGGACGGTGGCTACGAGCAGTACTTC. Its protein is CASSSGQGDGGYEQYF.